The 2 T cell receptor beta chains listed next were all sequenced from one sample in a study of shared clonotypes between healthy human individuals. Assay: immunoSEQ multiplex PCR; the TCRdb copy retains only in-frame clones and omits some. The sample records 2 million to 3 million clones, 80% to 95% being singletons. Sequences were obtained from naive CD4+ T cells from PBMCs. Subset here: CD45RA+ positively selected. The receptor source for this set is a man aged 18 to 29 in good health. Some clones in this sample may be carry-over from other donors' samples.

The table lists this clone with a count of one. One end of the junction is discordant with germline, which a read error may explain. V usage is TRBV7-7 and J usage is TRBJ2-5; D might be TRBD2 (5 bases). From germline, CDR1 is SSHAT and CDR2 FNYEAQ (reference sequence). The CDR3 contains 13 residues. The chain's CDR3 is CASSLARAETQYF. For the CDR3, the DNA is TGTGCCAGCAGCCTAGCTCGGGCGGAGACCCAGTACTTC. Full variable domain (remainder filled in from reference TRBV7-7 and TRBJ2-5): GAGVSQSPRYKVTKRGQDVTLRCDPISSHATLYWYQQALGQGPEFLTYFNYEAQPDKSGLPSDRFSAERPEGSISTLTIQRTEQRDSAMYRCASSLARAETQYFGPGTRLLVL.

To note about this clone: Distinct nucleotide sequences in the sample also encode this CDR3. The CDR3 sequence is CASSYSGQSYGYTF. As DNA, the CDR3 is TGTGCCAGCAGTTACTCGGGACAGAGCTATGGCTACACCTTC. This chain connects TRBV6-5 to TRBJ1-2; 7 bases map to TRBD1. CDR3 length: 14 residues. CDR1 is MNHEY, CDR2 SVGAGI, per germline. V shed 0 bases and J 4 bases; nucleotides not matched to a gene: 2.